This is a list of T cell receptor beta chains from one sample in a study of cytomegalovirus exposure and HLA in healthy donors. Sequencing was performed with immunoSEQ multiplex PCR; in TCRdb, only in-frame clones are kept and a portion is missing. The sample carries around 130,000 clones, about 82% recorded once. Sequenced sample: PBMCs. These TCRs come from a boy aged 5-17 years in good health and CMV-seronegative. Each CDR3 is given without its conserved first and last residue. Each record gives: V gene, clone size, J gene, CDR3 length, CDR3 protein. Some rows mark clone size as missing; the rest say once, few, many or name a class of expanded clone.

TRBV30,.,TRBJ2-3,13,AWSLTGGDTDTQY
TRBV19,.,TRBJ1-2,12,ASSMGALNYGYT
TRBV5-1,.,TRBJ1-1,13,ASSLVTGDNTEAF
TRBV4-1,.,TRBJ1-1,13,ASSPGQGANTEAF
TRBV5-6,.,TRBJ1-3,12,ASRLSASGNTIY
TRBV7-9,.,TRBJ2-1,10,ASSLGYSEQF
TRBV5-6,.,TRBJ2-7,14,ASSWGAGASSYEQY
TRBV29-1,.,TRBJ2-1,14,SVEGGGVLSYNEQF
TRBV30,.,TRBJ1-1,14,AWIPLGTGMNTEAF
TRBV9,.,TRBJ1-3,15,ASSPRGRADSGNTIY
TRBV27,.,TRBJ1-4,13,ASSGNRGQAAKLF
TRBV6-1,.,TRBJ2-2,12,ASAGQPNTGELF
TRBV25-1,few,TRBJ1-1,13,ASSSTTGENTEAF
TRBV10-1,.,TRBJ2-2,16,ASSESPGYRVGHGELF
TRBV4-1,.,TRBJ2-1,15,ASSQGVGQRSYNEQF